A selection of T cell receptor beta chains follows, all from one sample in a study of blood T cell repertoires in COVID-19. Sequencing was performed with immunoSEQ multiplex PCR; in TCRdb, only in-frame clones are kept and a portion is missing. The sample yields about 150,000 clones, over 80% seen once. Sequenced material: peripheral blood. The receptor source for this set is a man in his forties or fifties with active COVID-19. Each CDR3 is given without its conserved first and last residue. Each record gives: CDR3 protein, clone size, J gene, V gene. A row's size may be missing; if present it is once, few, many or a size class.

ASSLPGDTQY . TRBJ2-3 TRBV5-1
SAGQGNTEAF . TRBJ1-1 TRBV29-1
ASSPGQGGTDTQY once TRBJ2-3 TRBV25-1
ASSFKGGFGDTQY . TRBJ2-3 TRBV27
ASSQGAGNTDTQY . TRBJ2-3 TRBV3-1/TRBV3-2
ASSENLGTTEAF . TRBJ1-1 TRBV6-1
ASSYLGGRGTEAF . TRBJ1-1 TRBV7-8
ASSSGAGGGDTQY . TRBJ2-3 TRBV19
ASSSHRDSPLH once TRBJ1-6 TRBV7-3
ASSVGESPLH . TRBJ1-6 TRBV9
ASSRWGGPTGNTIY . TRBJ1-3 TRBV11-2
ATWTASRGAF . TRBJ1-1 TRBV12-3/TRBV12-4
ASSMRQALFYEQY . TRBJ2-7 TRBV19
ASSQLGSGQQETQY . TRBJ2-5 TRBV4-1
ASSPMIGVVVRTEAF . TRBJ1-1 TRBV18
ASSLTSGGAGDTQY . TRBJ2-3 TRBV7-2
ASSQAPYNEQF . TRBJ2-1 TRBV4-1
ASSSSPISWAVSLNTQY . TRBJ2-3 TRBV6-6
ASSLAPSGGGYEQF . TRBJ2-1 TRBV7-2
ASSRGQVPTYEQY . TRBJ2-7 TRBV7-2
ASSQLQGTEAF . TRBJ1-1 TRBV3-1/TRBV3-2
ASSQGLAGAVQAQY . TRBJ2-5 TRBV4-1
ASTPASRITGELF . TRBJ2-2 TRBV9
AGPPRTTTPAEGSYGYT . TRBJ1-2 TRBV5-1
ASSRNSDSLNEKLF . TRBJ1-4 TRBV4-1
ASSYSKQPRETQY . TRBJ2-5 TRBV6-6